This entry lists 28 T cell receptor beta chains sequenced from one sample in a study of radiotherapy plus CTLA-4 blockade in lung cancer. The protocol was immunoSEQ multiplex PCR, while the TCRdb copy is restricted to in-frame clones and leaves out a portion. Of tens of thousands of clones listed, around 85% were seen once; the top ten hold more than 2%. The source material was peripheral blood, sampled from a patient treated with radiotherapy plus ipilimumab. Every receptor here comes from a human donor with non-small cell lung cancer who had a partial response to radiotherapy plus ipilimumab.

To note about this clone: A read error may produce the germline difference seen at one junction end. The gene calls are TRBV7-9 and TRBJ1-2; no clear D gene. Germline V gene sequence: CDR1 SEHNR, CDR2 FQNEAQ (reference sequence). This CDR3 region has 13 residues. Written as DNA, the CDR3 is TGTGTCAGCAGCACTACCGACGGCTATGGCTACACCTTC. Protein sequence: CVSSTTDGYGYTF.

The CDR3 loop is CASKELTMNTEAFF. The CDR3 coding sequence is TGTGCCAGCAAGGAGCTTACCATGAACACTGAAGCTTTCTTT. The gene calls are TRBV28 and TRBJ1-1; D call uncertain. Trimming pared 7 bases from V and 0 bases from J, leaving 12 bases between. Germline CDR1 is MDHEN and CDR2 is SYDVKM. CDR3 length: 14 residues. The complete variable domain, with remaining parts taken from reference TRBV28 and TRBJ1-1, reads DVKVTQSSRYLVKRTGEKVFLECVQDMDHENMFWYRQDPGLGLRLIYFSYDVKMKEKGDIPEGYSVSREKKERFSLILESASTNQTSMYLCASKELTMNTEAFFGQGTRLTVV.

The rearrangement joins TRBV5-1 to TRBJ1-4; D gene ambiguous. Between the trimmed V and J ends, which lost 5 bases and 0 bases, there was a span of 5 bases. CDR1 and CDR2 (germline): SGHRS, YFSETQ. There are 13 residues in the CDR3. This chain's CDR3 is CASREATNEKLFF. DNA of the CDR3: TGCGCCAGCAGGGAGGCAACTAATGAAAAACTGTTTTTT.

CDR3: CASSISRGNTGELFF. The CDR3 DNA sequence: TGTGCCAGCAGCATCTCACGGGGGAACACCGGGGAGCTGTTTTTT. The rearrangement joins TRBV7-2 to TRBJ2-2, with a tentative D call TRBD2 (5 bases). Looked up from germline, CDR1 is SGHTA and CDR2 is FQGNSA. V lost 5 bases and J 1 base, leaving 11 bases between the germline ends. There are 15 residues in the CDR3.

V usage is TRBV6-1 and J usage is TRBJ2-7; 9 bases are a match to TRBD1. The CDR3 totals 13 residues. The junction had 3 bases not matched to a gene; V was cut back by 7 bases and J by 2 bases. Looked up from germline, CDR1 is MNHNS and CDR2 is SASEGT. As DNA, the CDR3 is TGTGCCAGCAACAGACAGGGGGCCTACGAGCAGTACTTC. Amino acids: CASNRQGAYEQYF.

J is TRBJ1-4 and V is TRBV6-5; D is undetermined. CDR1 MNHEY and CDR2 SVGAGI come from the germline V gene. Between the trimmed V and J ends, which lost 7 bases and 8 bases, there was a span of 20 bases. CDR3 size: 15 residues. The CDR3 coding sequence is TGTGCCAGCACTCCTCGAGGGTTCTCGGGAGAAAAACTGTTTTTT. This gives the protein CASTPRGFSGEKLFF.

The chain combines TRBV19 with TRBJ2-5, with unresolved D. Trimming stripped 2 bases from V and 4 bases from J, with 8 bases between. CDR3 length: 13 residues. Looked up from germline, CDR1 is LNHDA and CDR2 is SQIVND (reference sequence). CDR3 coding DNA: TGTGCCAGTAGTATAAATCTAGGAGAGACCCAGTACTTC. Amino acids: CASSINLGETQYF.

The rearrangement links TRBV25-1 to TRBJ2-7, with D perhaps matching TRBD1 (5 bases). CDR1 MGHDK and CDR2 SYGVNS come from the germline V gene. The CDR3 consists of 13 residues. Trimming shortened V by 1 base and J by 7 bases, and 11 bases separated the two germline ends. CDR3 sequence: CASSEWASGEQYF. The CDR3 DNA reads TGTGCCAGCAGTGAATGGGCGTCAGGGGAGCAGTACTTC.

V is TRBV15 and J is TRBJ2-2, with 9 positions matching TRBD1. Per the germline V gene, CDR1 is LNHNV and CDR2 is YYDKDF (reference sequence). The CDR3 runs 16 residues. V dropped 5 bases and J dropped 5; count of bases not matched to a gene: 9. The CDR3 sequence: CATSDFMGQGTGELFF. DNA of the CDR3: TGTGCCACCAGCGATTTTATGGGACAGGGAACCGGGGAGCTGTTTTTT.

The J gene is TRBJ2-3, the V gene TRBV7-8; 10 bases fit TRBD2. Germline values: CDR1 SGHVS, CDR2 FQNEAQ. The CDR3 has 16 residues. The trim removed 6 bases at V and 4 bases at J, leaving 10 bases unmatched. CDR3 in amino acids: CASRGLAGVLADTQYF. As DNA, the CDR3 is TGTGCCAGCAGGGGCCTAGCGGGAGTGCTCGCAGATACGCAGTATTTT.

V usage is TRBV27 and J usage is TRBJ2-6, with TRBD1 matching over 12 bases. With 6 bases clipped from V and 3 bases from J, the junction kept 12 bases outside the gene matches. The CDR3 sequence is 19 residues long. The germline gives CDR1 MNHEY, CDR2 SMNVEV (reference sequence). This chain's CDR3 is CASRQRPGTGGDGANVLTF. CDR3 nucleotide sequence: TGTGCCAGCAGGCAAAGGCCCGGGACAGGGGGCGATGGGGCCAACGTCCTGACTTTC.

For the CDR3, the DNA is TGTGCCAGCAGCCTGTTAGGTACTAGCGTTTACTACGAGCAGTACTTC. This codes for CASSLLGTSVYYEQYF. The J gene is TRBJ2-7, the V gene TRBV7-8, with 7 bases aligning to TRBD2. The CDR3 extends over 16 amino acids. J lost 3 bases, V lost 5 bases, and 13 bases had no gene match. Germline V lookup: CDR1 SGHVS, CDR2 FQNEAQ.

The chain uses TRBV10-3 and TRBJ1-5; 7 bases are a match to TRBD1. CDR1 and CDR2 from the germline V gene are ENHRY and SYGVKD. J was trimmed by 7 bases and V by 0 bases; bases with no gene match: 3. The CDR3 length is 14 residues. CDR3 DNA sequence: TGTGCCATCAGTGAGTCGACAGGGTTGCAGCCCCAGCATTTT. Translation: CAISESTGLQPQHF.

The chain combines TRBV9 with TRBJ1-2; D ambiguous. The CDR3 has 15 residues. Trimming left V 0 bases short and J 3 bases short, with 12 bases between. From germline, CDR1 is SGDLS and CDR2 YYNGEE. The CDR3 sequence is CASSVGSAGYYGYTF. CDR3 in DNA: TGTGCCAGCAGCGTAGGGTCCGCGGGGTACTATGGCTACACCTTC.

The V call is TRBV5-6, the J call TRBJ1-5; possible D gene TRBD1, 5 bases. With 1 base removed from V and 1 base from J, the gap between germline ends came to 9 bases. The CDR3 consists of 15 residues. Per the germline V gene, CDR1 is SGHDT and CDR2 is YYEEEE. The CDR3 DNA reads as TGTGCCAGCAGCTTGTTTGACAGAAGCAATCAGCCCCAGCATTTT. Amino acid sequence: CASSLFDRSNQPQHF.

This chain joins TRBV11-2 and TRBJ2-1; a possible D gene is TRBD1 (6 bases). CDR3 size: 14 residues. The germline V gene encodes CDR1 SGHAT and CDR2 FQNNGV. V shed 5 bases and J shed 5 bases, with 13 bases lying between them. DNA for the CDR3: TGTGCCAGCAGCCCACTAACAGGGAACAATGAGCAGTTCTTC. Protein: CASSPLTGNNEQFF.

V gene TRBV9 combines with J gene TRBJ2-3; no clear D gene. CDR1 SGDLS and CDR2 YYNGEE come from the germline V gene. Trimming left V 0 bases short and J 0 bases short, with 8 bases between. The CDR3 consists of 15 residues. CDR3 sequence (DNA): TGTGCCAGCAGCGTAGACTTCTCTAGCACAGATACGCAGTATTTT. Its protein is CASSVDFSSTDTQYF.

This clone has a single count. The rearrangement joins TRBV28 to TRBJ2-3; D unresolved. Germline V gene data show CDR1 as MDHEN and CDR2 as SYDVKM. The V end lost 5 bases, the J end lost 2 bases, and 11 bases lay between the germline ends. CDR3 length equals 14 residues. In DNA form, the CDR3 reads TGTGCCAGCAGTACCTCCGGAGCCACAGATACGCAGTATTTT. Its translation: CASSTSGATDTQYF. Full variable domain (missing parts from reference TRBV28 and TRBJ2-3): DVKVTQSSRYLVKRTGEKVFLECVQDMDHENMFWYRQDPGLGLRLIYFSYDVKMKEKGDIPEGYSVSREKKERFSLILESASTNQTSMYLCASSTSGATDTQYFGPGTRLTVL.

J is TRBJ2-2 and V is TRBV7-2, with D perhaps TRBD2 (5 bases). The ends were cut back, 3 bases at V and 5 bases at J, with 13 bases in the middle. CDR3 size: 15 residues. Germline values: CDR1 SGHTA, CDR2 FQGNSA. CDR3 DNA: TGTGCCAGCAGCTTTGTCCTGGCGGGTACCGGGGAGCTGTTTTTT. As protein: CASSFVLAGTGELFF.

The chain joins TRBV19 to TRBJ2-7; weak D call: TRBD1 (6 bases). Trimming stripped 5 bases from V and 3 bases from J, with 17 bases between. This CDR3 contains 15 residues. Per the germline V gene, CDR1 is LNHDA and CDR2 is SQIVND (reference sequence). CDR3 DNA: TGTGCCAGTAGTCCCCACCATAGGACAGACTACGAGCAGTACTTC. Its translation: CASSPHHRTDYEQYF.

CDR3 protein: CASSFATGVQPQHF. Written as DNA, the CDR3 is TGCGCCAGCAGCTTTGCTACAGGGGTCCAGCCCCAGCATTTT. This chain uses TRBV5-1 with TRBJ1-5; 7 bases match TRBD1. The CDR3 contains 14 residues. V trimming: 2 bases; J trimming: 7 bases; junction bases outside the gene matches: 6. The germline CDR1 and CDR2 sequences are SGHRS and YFSETQ.

The V and J genes are TRBV18 and TRBJ1-1; D is undetermined. The germline gives CDR1 KGHSH, CDR2 LQKENI. The ends were cut back, 4 bases at V and 8 bases at J, with 11 bases in the middle. The CDR3 spans 12 residues. The CDR3 nucleotides are TGTGCCAGCTCACTCGATACTTCAGAAGCTTTCTTT. Its protein is CASSLDTSEAFF.

This clone was picked up a small number of times. The CDR3 sequence: CASSEVGGYEQYF. In nucleotides, the CDR3 is TGTGCCAGCAGTGAAGTTGGAGGGTACGAGCAGTACTTC. This chain links TRBV6-1 with TRBJ2-7, with D perhaps matching TRBD2 (6 bases). Trimming removed 1 base at V and 4 bases at J, with 8 bases between. Looked up from germline, CDR1 is MNHNS and CDR2 is SASEGT. There are 13 residues in the CDR3.

This clone was detected only once. V usage is TRBV27 and J usage is TRBJ1-2; TRBD1 aligns across 9 bases. The CDR3 loop spans 13 amino acids. Unmatched junction bases numbered 4, after V lost 5 bases and J lost 6 bases. Germline-derived CDR1 and CDR2 are MNHEY and SMNVEV (reference sequence). The CDR3 coding sequence is TGTGCCAGCAGTCCGAGGACAGGGGATGGCTACACCTTC. Protein sequence: CASSPRTGDGYTF.

Sample share makes this clone medium-sized. This chain links TRBV30 with TRBJ1-5, with 7 bases lining up with TRBD1. The germline V gene has CDR1 GTSNPN and CDR2 SVGIG (reference sequence). V shed 0 bases, J shed 4 bases, and the junction held 0 bases outside the gene matches. CDR3 length: 13 residues. The CDR3 nucleotides read TGTGCCTGGAGTGTACAGGGGAATCAGCCCCAGCATTTT. Amino acid sequence: CAWSVQGNQPQHF.

The chain carries TRBV19 and TRBJ2-1, with D possibly matching TRBD2 (6 bases). The CDR3 contains 15 residues. Between the trimmed V and J ends, which lost 0 bases and 2 bases, there was a span of 8 bases. CDR1 is LNHDA and CDR2 is SQIVND in the germline V gene (reference sequence). The CDR3 DNA reads as TGTGCCAGTAGTATAGATAGGACTACCTACAATGAGCAGTTCTTC. It is translated as CASSIDRTTYNEQFF.

The chain links TRBV30 to TRBJ2-7, with 9 bases matching TRBD2. CDR3 length: 15 residues. The trim removed 5 bases at V and 3 bases at J, leaving 11 bases unmatched. Per germline, CDR1 GTSNPN and CDR2 SVGIG (reference sequence). The CDR3 reads CAWDLRGLAGYEQYF. DNA for the CDR3: TGTGCCTGGGACCTGAGGGGACTAGCCGGCTACGAGCAGTACTTC.

The rearrangement uses TRBV4-2 and TRBJ2-1; maybe TRBD2 (5 bases). Trimming pared 0 bases from V and 12 bases from J, leaving 18 bases between. The CDR3 runs 15 residues. CDR1 is LGHNA, CDR2 YNFKEQ, per germline. In nucleotides, the CDR3 is TGTGCCAGCAGCCAAGATGACACGGCGGGCGGAGGGCAGTTCTTC. Translating it yields CASSQDDTAGGGQFF.